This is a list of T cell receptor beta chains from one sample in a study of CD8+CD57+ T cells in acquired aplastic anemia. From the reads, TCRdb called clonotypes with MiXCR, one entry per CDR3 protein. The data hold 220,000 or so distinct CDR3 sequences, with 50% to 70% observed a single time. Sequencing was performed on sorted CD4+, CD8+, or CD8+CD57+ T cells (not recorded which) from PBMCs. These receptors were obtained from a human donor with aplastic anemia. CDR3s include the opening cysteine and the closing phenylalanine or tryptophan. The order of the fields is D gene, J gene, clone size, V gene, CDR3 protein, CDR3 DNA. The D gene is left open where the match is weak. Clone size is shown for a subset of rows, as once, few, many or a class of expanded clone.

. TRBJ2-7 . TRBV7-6 CASSLGRGEYEQYF TGTGCCAGCAGCTTAGGGAGGGGGGAGTACGAGCAGTACTTC
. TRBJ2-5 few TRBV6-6 CASSHRAETQYF TGTGCCAGCAGTCACAGGGCGGAGACCCAGTACTTC
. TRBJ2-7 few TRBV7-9 CASSEYMTSSGYEQYF TGTGCCAGCAGCGAATACATGACCAGCTCCGGCTACGAGCAGTACTTC
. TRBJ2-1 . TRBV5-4 CASSFQREQFF TGTGCCAGCAGCTTCCAGCGGGAGCAGTTCTTC
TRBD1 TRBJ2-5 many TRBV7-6 CASRKDRGEETQYF TGTGCCAGCAGAAAAGACAGGGGAGAGGAGACCCAGTACTTC
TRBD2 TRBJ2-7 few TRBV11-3 CASSQDSGRASYEQYF TGTGCCAGCAGCCAAGATAGCGGGAGGGCCAGCTACGAGCAGTACTTC
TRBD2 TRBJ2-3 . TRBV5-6 CASSSEAGARTDTQYF TGTGCCAGCAGCTCAGAAGCGGGGGCCCGCACAGATACGCAGTATTTT
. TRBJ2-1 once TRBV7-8 CASSSDSNGNEQFF TGTGCCAGCAGCTCTGACAGTAACGGCAATGAGCAGTTCTTC
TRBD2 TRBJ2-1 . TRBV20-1 CSARRASGNDEQFF TGCAGTGCTAGGCGGGCTAGCGGGAACGATGAGCAGTTCTTC
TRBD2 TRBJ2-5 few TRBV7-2 CASSGRVTSGVQETQYF TGTGCCAGCAGCGGACGAGTGACTAGCGGGGTTCAAGAGACCCAGTACTTC
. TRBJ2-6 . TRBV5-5 CASSQGERQVSNVLTF TGCGCCAGCAGCCAAGGAGAAAGACAGGTCAGCAACGTCCTGACTTTC
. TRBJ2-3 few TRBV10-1 CASSESRTTDTQYF TGCGCCAGCAGTGAGTCGAGGACCACAGATACGCAGTATTTT
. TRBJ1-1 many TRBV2 CASMAGAEAFF TGTGCCAGCATGGCAGGAGCTGAAGCTTTCTTT
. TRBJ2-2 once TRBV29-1 CSVPYTTNTGELFF TGCAGCGTTCCTTACACCACGAACACCGGGGAGCTGTTTTTT
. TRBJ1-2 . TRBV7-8 CASSLEPVGGYTF TGTGCCAGCAGCTTAGAGCCGGTCGGTGGCTACACCTTC
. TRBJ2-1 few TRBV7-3 CASSLIQGGGDEQFF TGTGCCAGCAGCTTAATACAGGGAGGGGGAGATGAGCAGTTCTTC
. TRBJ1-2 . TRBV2 CASSDVGGYGYTF TGTGCCAGCAGTGACGTCGGGGGTTATGGCTACACCTTC
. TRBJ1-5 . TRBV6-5 CASSLEGGQPQHF TGTGCCAGCAGTCTCGAGGGGGGTCAGCCCCAGCATTTT
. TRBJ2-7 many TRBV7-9 CASSEAGTDSYEQYF TGTGCCAGCAGCGAGGCCGGGACGGACTCCTACGAGCAGTACTTC
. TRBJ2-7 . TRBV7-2 CASSLWRGYEQYF TGTGCCAGCAGCTTGTGGCGGGGCTACGAGCAGTACTTC
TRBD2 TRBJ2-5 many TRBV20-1 CSARLAGGRETQYF TGCAGTGCTAGATTAGCGGGGGGCCGAGAGACCCAGTACTTC
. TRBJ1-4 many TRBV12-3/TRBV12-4 CASSRIVGEGKLFF TGTGCCAGCAGTCGCATTGTGGGGGAGGGAAAACTGTTTTTT
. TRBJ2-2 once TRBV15 CATSRDLQHTGELFF TGTGCCACCAGCAGAGATTTACAGCACACCGGGGAGCTGTTTTTT